The following is a T cell receptor beta chain sequence with its context. The entry originates in a study of somatic mutations in cytotoxic T cells in rheumatoid arthritis. Clones were read by immunoSEQ multiplex PCR, and TCRdb kept only the in-frame ones, dropping some. The table shows more than 25,000 clones, with just under 75% occurring only once. Trimming cost V 5 bases and J 5 bases, with 1 base left between them. This CDR3 spans 9 amino acids. The V gene's germline CDR1 is SGHTS and CDR2 YDEGEE. The clonotype was recovered from a woman aged 18-35 years in good health. The rearrangement links TRBV5-8 to TRBJ1-2; the D is unclear. Material: CD8+ T cells sorted from blood. As DNA, the CDR3 is TGTGCCAGCAGATATGGCTACACCTTC. Its protein product is CASRYGYTF.